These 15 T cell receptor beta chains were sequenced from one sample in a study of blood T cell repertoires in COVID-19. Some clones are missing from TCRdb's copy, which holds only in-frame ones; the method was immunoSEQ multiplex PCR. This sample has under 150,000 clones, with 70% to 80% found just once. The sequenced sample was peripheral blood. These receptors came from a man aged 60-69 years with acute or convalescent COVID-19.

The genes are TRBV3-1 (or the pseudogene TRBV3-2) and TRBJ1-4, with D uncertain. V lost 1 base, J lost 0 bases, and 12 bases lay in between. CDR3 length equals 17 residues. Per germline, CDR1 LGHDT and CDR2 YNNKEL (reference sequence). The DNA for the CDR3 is TGTGCCAGCAGCCAAGCCAGGATTATTCCAACTAATGAAAAACTGTTTTTT. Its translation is CASSQARIIPTNEKLFF.

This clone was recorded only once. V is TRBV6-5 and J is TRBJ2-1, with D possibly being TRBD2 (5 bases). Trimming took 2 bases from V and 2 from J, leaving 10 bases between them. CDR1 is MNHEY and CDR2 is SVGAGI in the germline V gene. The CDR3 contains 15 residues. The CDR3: CASSYTPGAYNEQFF. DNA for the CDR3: TGTGCCAGCAGTTACACACCCGGGGCCTACAATGAGCAGTTCTTC.

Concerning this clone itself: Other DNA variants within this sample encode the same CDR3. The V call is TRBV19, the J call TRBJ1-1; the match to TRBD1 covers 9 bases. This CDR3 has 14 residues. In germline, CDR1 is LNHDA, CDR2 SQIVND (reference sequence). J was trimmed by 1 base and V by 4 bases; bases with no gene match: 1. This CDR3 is CASSTQGANTEAFF. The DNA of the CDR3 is TGTGCCAGTAGTACACAGGGGGCGAACACTGAAGCTTTCTTT.

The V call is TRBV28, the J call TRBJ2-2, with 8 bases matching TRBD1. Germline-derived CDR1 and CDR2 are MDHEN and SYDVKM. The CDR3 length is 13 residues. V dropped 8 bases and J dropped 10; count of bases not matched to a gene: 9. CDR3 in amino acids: CASGQDRDTELFF. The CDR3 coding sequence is TGTGCCAGCGGACAGGACAGGGACACGGAGCTGTTTTTT.

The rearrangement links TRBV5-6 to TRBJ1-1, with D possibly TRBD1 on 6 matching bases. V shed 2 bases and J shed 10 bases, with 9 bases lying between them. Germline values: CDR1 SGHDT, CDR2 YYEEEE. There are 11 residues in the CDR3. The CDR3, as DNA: TGTGCCAGCAGCTTACAGGGCATAGCTTTCTTT. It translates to CASSLQGIAFF.

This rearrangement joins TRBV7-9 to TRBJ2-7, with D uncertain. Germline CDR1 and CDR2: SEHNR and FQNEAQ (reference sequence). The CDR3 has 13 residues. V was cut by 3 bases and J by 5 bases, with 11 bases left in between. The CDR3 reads CASSFLGLDEQYF. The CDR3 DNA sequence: TGTGCCAGCAGCTTCCTAGGTCTCGACGAGCAGTACTTC.

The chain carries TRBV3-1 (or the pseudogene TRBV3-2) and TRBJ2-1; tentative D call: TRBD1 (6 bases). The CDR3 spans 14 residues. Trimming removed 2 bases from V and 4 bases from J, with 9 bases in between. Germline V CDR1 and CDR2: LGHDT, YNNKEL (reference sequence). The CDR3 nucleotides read TGTGCCAGCAGCCAACCAGGGGTTTACAATGAGCAGTTCTTC. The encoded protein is CASSQPGVYNEQFF.

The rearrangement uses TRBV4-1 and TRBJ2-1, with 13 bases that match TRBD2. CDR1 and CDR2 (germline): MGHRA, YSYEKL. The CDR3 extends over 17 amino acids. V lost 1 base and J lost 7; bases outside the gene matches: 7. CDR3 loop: CASSQVWGTSGTNEQFF. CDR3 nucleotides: TGCGCCAGCAGCCAAGTGTGGGGGACTAGCGGGACTAATGAGCAGTTCTTC.

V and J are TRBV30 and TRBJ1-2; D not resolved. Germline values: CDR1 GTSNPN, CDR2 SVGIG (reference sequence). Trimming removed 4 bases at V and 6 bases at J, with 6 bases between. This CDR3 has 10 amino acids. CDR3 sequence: CAWIGDGYTF. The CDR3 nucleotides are TGTGCCTGGATAGGAGATGGCTACACCTTC.

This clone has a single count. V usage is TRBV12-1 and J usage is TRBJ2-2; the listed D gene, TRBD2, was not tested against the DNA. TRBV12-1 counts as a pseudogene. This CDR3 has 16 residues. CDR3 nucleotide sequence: TGTGCCAGCAGCTTGGCGGCGGGAGTGAGTACCGGGGAGCTGTTTTTT. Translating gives CASSLAAGVSTGELFF.

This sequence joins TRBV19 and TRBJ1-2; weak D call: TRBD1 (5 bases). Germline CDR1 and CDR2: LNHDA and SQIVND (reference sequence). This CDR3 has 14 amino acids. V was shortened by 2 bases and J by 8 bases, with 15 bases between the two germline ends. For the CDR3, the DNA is TGTGCCAGTAGTATACGGGGCAGGGAGGACGGCTACACCTTC. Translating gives CASSIRGREDGYTF.

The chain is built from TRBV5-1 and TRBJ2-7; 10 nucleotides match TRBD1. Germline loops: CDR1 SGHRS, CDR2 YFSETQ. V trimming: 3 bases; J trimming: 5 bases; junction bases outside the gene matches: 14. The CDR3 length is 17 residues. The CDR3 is CASSSFRRTGGVDEQYF. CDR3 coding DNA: TGCGCCAGCAGCTCCTTCCGAAGGACAGGGGGTGTCGACGAGCAGTACTTC.

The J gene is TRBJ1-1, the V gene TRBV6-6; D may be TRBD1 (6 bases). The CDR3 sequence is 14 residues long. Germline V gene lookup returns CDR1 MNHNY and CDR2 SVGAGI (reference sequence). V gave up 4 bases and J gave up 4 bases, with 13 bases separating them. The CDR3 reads CASSFSGGITEAFF. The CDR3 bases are TGTGCCAGCAGTTTTTCTGGGGGCATCACTGAAGCTTTCTTT.

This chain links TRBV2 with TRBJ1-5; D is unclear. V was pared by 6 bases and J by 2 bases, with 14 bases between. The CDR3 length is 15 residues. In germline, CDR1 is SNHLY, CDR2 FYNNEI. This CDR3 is CASREDGLGNQPQHF. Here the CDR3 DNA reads TGTGCCAGCAGGGAGGACGGGTTGGGCAATCAGCCCCAGCATTTT. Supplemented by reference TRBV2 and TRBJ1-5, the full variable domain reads EPEVTQTPSHQVTQMGQEVILRCVPISNHLYFYWYRQILGQKVEFLVSFYNNEISEKSEIFDDQFSVERPDGSNFTLKIRSTKLEDSAMYFCASREDGLGNQPQHFGDGTRLSIL.

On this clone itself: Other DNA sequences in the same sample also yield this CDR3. DNA for the CDR3: TGTGCCAGCTCATGGGACAGGCGAAATCAGCCCCAGCATTTT. This encodes CASSWDRRNQPQHF. V usage is TRBV18 and J usage is TRBJ1-5; 8 positions agree with TRBD1. J gave up 4 bases and V 5 bases, and 4 bases lay outside the gene matches. CDR1 is KGHSH and CDR2 is LQKENI in the germline V gene. This CDR3 has 14 amino acids.